This T cell receptor beta chain was found in a study of T cell repertoires in cytomegalovirus infection. For the study at large: Both recently identified HLA-C-restricted and well-studied HLA-B-restricted CMV epitopes were used in the study. Public TCR beta signatures indicated both CMV infection and matching HLA type.

This CDR3 region has 14 residues. Germline V CDR1 and CDR2: SEHNR, FQNEAQ (reference sequence). Trimming cost V 3 bases and J 5 bases, with 14 bases left between them. This clonotype was observed a few times. Its specificity is not known. The study, taken as a whole, reports: HLA-C-restricted CMV-specific TCR beta clonotypes were dominant in the ex vivo response. The study identified carriers of CMV plus the relevant HLA from cumulative public TCR beta family frequency.

Each CDR3 protein is one row after TCRdb ran MiXCR on the reads. Here the sample spans about 150,000 distinct CDR3 sequences, 32% being singletons. The receptor was derived from a human donor in good health (CMV status not recorded). Some clones in this sample may be carry-over from other donors' samples. The sequenced sample was CD8+ T cells from cultured PBMCs, obtained from culture after CMV antigen stimulation. This chain joins TRBV7-9 and TRBJ2-7, with D possibly TRBD1 on 5 matching bases. Here the CDR3 reads CASSFAAGYHEQYF. The CDR3 DNA reads as TGTGCCAGCAGCTTCGCGGCAGGGTACCACGAGCAGTACTTC.